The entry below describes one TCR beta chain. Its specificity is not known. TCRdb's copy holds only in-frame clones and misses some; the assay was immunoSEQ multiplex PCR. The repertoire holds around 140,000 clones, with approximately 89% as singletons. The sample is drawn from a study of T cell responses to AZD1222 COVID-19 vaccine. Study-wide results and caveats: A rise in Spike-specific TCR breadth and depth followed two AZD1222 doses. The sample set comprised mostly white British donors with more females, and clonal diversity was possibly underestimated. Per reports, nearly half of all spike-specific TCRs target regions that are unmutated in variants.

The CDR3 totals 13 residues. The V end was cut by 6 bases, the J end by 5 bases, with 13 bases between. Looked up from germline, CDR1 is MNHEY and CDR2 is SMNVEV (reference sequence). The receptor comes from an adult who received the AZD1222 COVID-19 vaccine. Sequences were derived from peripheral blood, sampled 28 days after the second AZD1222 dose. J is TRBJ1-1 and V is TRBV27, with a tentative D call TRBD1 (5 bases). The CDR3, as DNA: TGTGCCAGCAGCTACGGGGGTCAAACTGAAGCTTTCTTT. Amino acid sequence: CASSYGGQTEAFF.